The entry that follows covers one T cell receptor (beta chain) sequence. Its antigen remains unidentified. It was with 60 Vbeta and 13 Jbeta primers that the PCR ran. Generated by immunoSEQ multiplex PCR, the TCRdb table keeps only in-frame clones and is missing some. The table records over 150,000 clones, roughly 83% of them present only once. These data come from a study of cytomegalovirus exposure and HLA in healthy donors. Overall study findings and caveats: Researchers reported in a later analysis that common viral pathogens appeared linked to several top clusters. TCR beta V- and J-gene trimming, according to a later analysis, was linked to a missense DCLRE1C variant. Earlier results showed most TCR beta V segments being productive about 87% or about 30% of the time. The study flagged approximately 180 TCR beta chains as cytomegalovirus-associated.

V was cut by 1 base and J by 0 bases, with 4 bases left in between. Germline CDR1 SGHNT, CDR2 YENEEA. The CDR3 runs 14 residues. Material for sequencing was PBMCs. This chain joins TRBV11-3 and TRBJ2-1; D unclear. The receptor's source is a boy between 2 and 15 years old in good health and CMV-seronegative. As DNA, the CDR3 is TGTGCCAGCAGCTTAGGTAGCTCCTACAATGAGCAGTTCTTC. This translates into CASSLGSSYNEQFF.